One and the same sample provided the 3 T cell receptor beta chains below, sequenced in a study of T cell responses to AZD1222 COVID-19 vaccine. Sequencing was performed with immunoSEQ multiplex PCR; in TCRdb, only in-frame clones are kept and a portion is missing. The profile shows approximately 150,000 clones, approximately 90% of them singletons. Specimen: peripheral blood, collected on day 0 of AZD1222 vaccination. The receptor source for this set is an adult in good health.

This chain joins TRBV5-6 and TRBJ2-7; D gene ambiguous. The germline CDR1 and CDR2 sequences are SGHDT and YYEEEE. Trimming pared 4 bases from V and 4 bases from J, leaving 15 bases between. The CDR3 totals 14 residues. The CDR3 DNA reads TGTGCCAGCAGCCCGCCAGGTTTGGGGTACGAGCAGTACTTC. This gives the protein CASSPPGLGYEQYF.

The CDR3 DNA reads as TGTGCCAGCCGCGGGACCAACTCCTACAATGAGCAGTTCTTC. Its translation is CASRGTNSYNEQFF. The V call is TRBV28, the J call TRBJ2-1; TRBD2 is a possible D gene (6 bases). Trimming removed 8 bases from V and 0 bases from J, with 11 bases in between. In germline, CDR1 is MDHEN, CDR2 SYDVKM. This CDR3 comprises 14 residues. Full variable domain (rest looked up from reference TRBV28 and TRBJ2-1): DVKVTQSSRYLVKRTGEKVFLECVQDMDHENMFWYRQDPGLGLRLIYFSYDVKMKEKGDIPEGYSVSREKKERFSLILESASTNQTSMYLCASRGTNSYNEQFFGPGTRLTVL.

This clone appeared once. The chain couples TRBV5-4 to TRBJ1-2, with D possibly matching TRBD1 (5 bases). This CDR3 is 12 amino acids long. CDR1 and CDR2 (germline): SGHNT, YYREEE (reference sequence). Trimming took off 3 bases at V and 8 bases at J, with 11 bases between the two ends. CDR3 loop: CASSSRVSGYTF. The DNA for the CDR3 is TGTGCCAGCAGCTCCAGGGTTAGCGGCTACACCTTC.